These T cell receptor beta chains were read from a single sample in a study of blood T cell repertoires in COVID-19. Produced via immunoSEQ multiplex PCR; TCRdb's table is partial and in-frame only. The sample records 300,000 to 400,000 clones, 86% being singletons. The sequencing input was peripheral blood. All receptors derive from a woman aged 55-70 years with COVID-19, enrolled during active disease. CDR3s include the opening cysteine and the closing phenylalanine or tryptophan. Fields, in order: J gene, V gene, clone size, D gene, CDR3 protein, CDR3 DNA. D genes are given only for firm matches. The listing skips clone size in some rows; elsewhere it reads once, few, many or a size class.

TRBJ2-3 | TRBV6-5 | - | - | CASSLQTGFTDTQYF | TGTGCCAGCAGCCTACAGACGGGGTTCACAGATACGCAGTATTTT
TRBJ1-2 | TRBV7-2 | few | - | CASSLTAGSGYTF | TGTGCCAGCAGCTTAACCGCCGGGAGTGGCTACACCTTC
TRBJ2-1 | TRBV6-2/TRBV6-3 | - | TRBD2 | CASSYGLAGGYGSYNEQFF | TGTGCCAGCAGTTACGGACTAGCGGGGGGGTATGGCTCCTACAATGAGCAGTTCTTC
TRBJ1-2 | TRBV30 | - | - | CAWSVQATYGYTF | TGTGCCTGGAGTGTCCAGGCTACGTATGGCTACACCTTC
TRBJ1-6 | TRBV9 | - | - | CASSVGTVRSPLHF | TGTGCCAGCAGCGTAGGGACAGTTCGATCACCCCTCCACTTT
TRBJ2-1 | TRBV5-1 | - | TRBD2 | CASSPRLAGVIYNEQFF | TGCGCCAGCAGCCCCCGACTAGCGGGGGTGATTTACAATGAGCAGTTCTTC
TRBJ1-1 | TRBV3-1/TRBV3-2 | - | - | CASSQDWARNTEAFF | TGTGCCAGCAGCCAAGACTGGGCCCGGAACACTGAAGCTTTCTTT
TRBJ1-2 | TRBV3-1/TRBV3-2 | - | - | CASSQGGTYGYTF | TGTGCCAGCAGCCAAGGGGGGACATATGGCTACACCTTC
TRBJ2-5 | TRBV5-1 | - | - | CASSLQTGYQETQYF | TGCGCCAGCAGCTTGCAAACAGGGTACCAAGAGACCCAGTACTTC
TRBJ2-3 | TRBV18 | - | TRBD1 | CASSPRDSGSDTQYF | TGTGCCAGCTCACCCCGGGACAGCGGATCGGATACGCAGTATTTT
TRBJ1-1 | TRBV5-6 | - | - | CASSLVGGNTEAFF | TGTGCCAGCAGCTTGGTGGGGGGGAACACTGAAGCTTTCTTT
TRBJ1-1 | TRBV6-2/TRBV6-3 | few | - | CASSRGMNTEAFF | TGTGCCAGCAGCAGAGGGATGAACACTGAAGCTTTCTTT
TRBJ2-4 | TRBV5-1 | - | TRBD1 | CASSPPDRGAKNIQYF | TGCGCCAGCAGCCCCCCGGACAGGGGGGCCAAAAACATTCAGTACTTC
TRBJ1-4 | TRBV12-5 | - | - | CASGDGRALYEKLFF | TGTGCTAGTGGTGACGGGAGGGCGCTATATGAAAAACTGTTTTTT
TRBJ2-7 | TRBV6-2/TRBV6-3 | few | TRBD2 | CASSYGLAGF | TGTGCCAGCAGTTACGGGCTAGCGGGCTTC